Following are 17 T cell receptor beta chains from one sample sequenced in a study of CD8 T cells in Susac syndrome. Random hexamers were used to reverse transcribe an amount of 0.5 to 1 ug RNA. Via MiXCR, TCRdb re-called the immunoSEQ multiplex PCR reads, giving one row per CDR3 protein. This sample has 50,000 or so distinct CDR3 sequences; around 93% occur once, and the top ten carry roughly 0.45%. Sequencing was done on a sample of CD8+ T cells from PBMCs. The receptor source for this set is a human donor in good health.

CDR3 in amino acids: CASSPGREFIDEQYF. CDR3 bases: TGTGCCAGTAGTCCCGGGAGGGAGTTTATCGACGAGCAGTACTTC. The rearrangement uses TRBV19 and TRBJ2-7, with 8 bases that match TRBD2. Trimming removed 5 bases from V and 5 bases from J; junction bases left unmatched: 11. The germline gives CDR1 LNHDA, CDR2 SQIVND (reference sequence). This CDR3 is 15 amino acids long.

The chain joins TRBV5-1 to TRBJ2-7, with D perhaps assigned TRBD1 or TRBD2 (5 bases each). This CDR3 contains 14 residues. The V end lost 5 bases, the J end lost 0 bases, and 12 bases lay between the germline ends. Per the germline V gene, CDR1 is SGHRS and CDR2 is YFSETQ. The CDR3, as DNA: TGCGCCAGCAGGGGACCGGACGCCTCCTACGAGCAGTACTTC. Protein product: CASRGPDASYEQYF. The complete variable domain, with remaining parts taken from reference TRBV5-1 and TRBJ2-7, reads KAGVTQTPRYLIKTRGQQVTLSCSPISGHRSVSWYQQTPGQGLQFLFEYFSETQRNKGNFPGRFSGRQFSNSRSEMNVSTLELGDSALYLCASRGPDASYEQYFGPGTRLTVT.

CDR3 region: CASSPVGRGSKTQETQYF. The CDR3 DNA sequence: TGCGCCAGCAGTCCCGTCGGGAGGGGAAGCAAGACCCAAGAGACCCAGTACTTC. This chain joins TRBV23-1 and TRBJ2-5, with 8 bases lining up with TRBD2. TRBV23-1 is flagged as an ORF with uncertain function. This CDR3 is 18 amino acids long. V gave up 4 bases and J gave up 1 base; unmatched junction bases: 14.

The chain carries TRBV7-9 and TRBJ1-5; a possible D gene is TRBD1 (5 bases). Germline V gives CDR1 SEHNR, CDR2 FQNEAQ (reference sequence). V lost 1 base and J 6 bases, leaving 10 bases between the germline ends. The CDR3 is 14 residues long. This CDR3 reads CASSLETGGQPQHF. The CDR3 nucleotides are TGTGCCAGCAGCTTAGAGACGGGGGGTCAGCCCCAGCATTTT.

The rearrangement joins TRBV11-2 to TRBJ2-3; D call uncertain. There are 15 residues in the CDR3. Looked up from germline, CDR1 is SGHAT and CDR2 is FQNNGV. V lost 4 bases and J 2 bases, leaving 13 bases between the germline ends. The CDR3, as DNA: TGTGCCAGCAGCTCCCAGCAATGGATCACAGATACGCAGTATTTT. This gives the protein CASSSQQWITDTQYF.

The rearrangement joins TRBV30 to TRBJ1-1; D is ambiguous. Germline CDR1 GTSNPN, CDR2 SVGIG (reference sequence). CDR3 length: 10 residues. V was clipped by 8 bases and J by 3 bases, with 7 bases between them. The CDR3 sequence: CAAGDTEAFF. In DNA, the CDR3 is TGTGCCGCTGGGGACACTGAAGCTTTCTTT.

The chain couples TRBV12-3 or TRBV12-4 to TRBJ2-7; the match to TRBD2 covers 12 bases. The CDR3 consists of 18 residues. J gave up 0 bases and V 4 bases, and 10 bases lay outside the gene matches. CDR3 protein: CASSSTLPTSGSSYEQYF. Written as DNA, the CDR3 is TGTGCCAGCAGTTCTACTCTCCCGACTAGCGGGAGCTCCTACGAGCAGTACTTC.

This rearrangement joins TRBV5-1 to TRBJ2-1; D gene ambiguous. Trimming removed 4 bases at V and 4 bases at J, with 15 bases between. The CDR3 is 15 amino acids. Germline lookup yields CDR1 SGHRS and CDR2 YFSETQ. The CDR3 bases are TGCGCCAGCAGCGTGAATGGAGTACTGTACAATGAGCAGTTCTTC. It codes for CASSVNGVLYNEQFF.

The chain carries TRBV30 and TRBJ1-5; TRBD1 might be the D (6 bases). Trimming took off 1 base at V and 3 bases at J, with 10 bases between the two ends. The CDR3 runs 14 residues. The germline CDR1 and CDR2 sequences are GTSNPN and SVGIG (reference sequence). For the CDR3, the DNA is TGTGCCTGGAGTGAGGGGGGGCTCAATCAGCCCCAGCATTTT. Amino acids: CAWSEGGLNQPQHF.

Regarding this clonotype: Germline is not matched at one junction end, which may reflect a read error. The J gene is TRBJ2-1, the V gene TRBV7-7; maybe TRBD1 (5 bases). CDR3 length equals 17 residues. Germline V lookup: CDR1 SSHAT, CDR2 FNYEAQ (reference sequence). The DNA for the CDR3 is TGTGCTAGCAGCTTAGGGGTCGTCGGTAGCTCCTACAATGAGCAGTTCTTC. Residues: CASSLGVVGSSYNEQFF.

The chain links TRBV29-1 to TRBJ2-1, with TRBD2 matching over 7 bases. The CDR3 is made up of 13 amino acids. Germline values: CDR1 SQVTM, CDR2 ANQGSEA. J was trimmed by 5 bases and V by 7 bases; bases with no gene match: 8. This CDR3 reads CSAWQGGNNEQFF. CDR3 nucleotides: TGCAGCGCCTGGCAGGGAGGGAACAATGAGCAGTTCTTC.

This sequence joins TRBV30 and TRBJ2-1, with D possibly being TRBD1 or TRBD2 (5 bases each). The CDR3 contains 13 residues. V dropped 2 bases and J dropped 8 bases, with 13 bases sitting between them. Germline V CDR1 and CDR2: GTSNPN, SVGIG (reference sequence). The chain's CDR3 is CAWSLGLADEQFF. The CDR3 bases are TGTGCCTGGAGTTTGGGGCTAGCCGATGAGCAGTTCTTC.

This clonotype was recorded only once. The chain is built from TRBV4-1 and TRBJ2-7; 9 nucleotides match TRBD2. Germline CDR1 reads MGHRA; CDR2 reads YSYEKL. After removal of 2 bases from V and 4 bases from J, the junction contained 9 bases not matched to a gene. The CDR3 loop spans 16 amino acids. The CDR3 loop is CASSQLPGLATYEQYF. The DNA of the CDR3 is TGCGCCAGCAGCCAACTGCCGGGACTAGCAACTTACGAGCAGTACTTC.

This clonotype was seen only once. This chain joins TRBV7-8 and TRBJ2-7; D unclear. Trimming took off 1 base at V and 2 bases at J, with 6 bases between the two ends. Germline V lookup: CDR1 SGHVS, CDR2 FQNEAQ. This CDR3 is built from 13 residues. For the CDR3, the DNA is TGTGCCAGCAGCTTAGGGGCAACCTACGAGCAGTACTTC. Its translation is CASSLGATYEQYF.

The V gene is TRBV3-1, the J gene TRBJ2-1, with D possibly called TRBD1 or TRBD2 (6 bases each). V was shortened by 0 bases and J by 8 bases, with 8 bases between the two germline ends. The CDR3 consists of 13 residues. Germline CDR1 and CDR2: LGHDT and YNNKEL (reference sequence). The CDR3 DNA reads TGTGCCAGCAGCCAAGAGGGGGGCTATGAGCAGTTCTTC. Translating it yields CASSQEGGYEQFF.

V is TRBV27 and J is TRBJ2-3, with TRBD2 identical over 7 bases. V was clipped by 5 bases and J by 5 bases; unmatched bases: 13. CDR1 MNHEY and CDR2 SMNVEV come from the germline V gene (reference sequence). This CDR3 spans 16 amino acids. The CDR3 coding sequence is TGTGCCAGCAGTCTGGTAGGAAGCGGGATAGTAGATACGCAGTATTTT. Amino acids: CASSLVGSGIVDTQYF.

This chain joins TRBV7-9 and TRBJ2-1, with 12 bases fitting TRBD2. The CDR3 is 16 amino acids. Germline V lookup: CDR1 SEHNR, CDR2 FQNEAQ (reference sequence). With 5 bases clipped from V and 2 bases from J, the junction kept 4 bases outside the gene matches. Here the CDR3 DNA reads TGTGCCAGCAGCATATGGACTAGCGGGGCCTACAATGAGCAGTTCTTC. Translation: CASSIWTSGAYNEQFF.